A selection of T cell receptor beta chains follows, all from one sample in a study of blood T cell repertoires in COVID-19. Sequencing was performed with immunoSEQ multiplex PCR; in TCRdb, only in-frame clones are kept and a portion is missing. The table has around 370,000 clones, about 90% seen once. The specimen was peripheral blood. The receptors here all came from a man in his late teens or twenties with active or convalescent COVID-19. The CDR3 runs from the conserved cysteine through the conserved F or W. D genes are given only for firm matches. Only some rows state a clone size, as once, few, many or a class for expanded clones.

clone_size: .; d_call: .; j_call: TRBJ2-7; v_call: TRBV14; cdr3_nt: TGTGCCAGCAGCCAAGATCCGTACGAGCAGTACTTC; cdr3_aa: CASSQDPYEQYF
clone_size: .; d_call: TRBD1; j_call: TRBJ1-2; v_call: TRBV4-1; cdr3_nt: TGCGCCAGCAGCCACCAAGACAGGGGTAACTATGGCTACACCTTC; cdr3_aa: CASSHQDRGNYGYTF
clone_size: .; d_call: TRBD1; j_call: TRBJ1-1; v_call: TRBV7-6; cdr3_nt: TGTGCCAGCAGCTTAGTCATAGGGGGCGCGGGTACTGAAGCTTTCTTT; cdr3_aa: CASSLVIGGAGTEAFF
clone_size: .; d_call: .; j_call: TRBJ1-3; v_call: TRBV9; cdr3_nt: TGTGCCAGCAGCGTAGCTACGGGATCCTTTTATGGAAACACCATATATTTT; cdr3_aa: CASSVATGSFYGNTIYF
clone_size: .; d_call: TRBD1; j_call: TRBJ2-5; v_call: TRBV6-2/TRBV6-3; cdr3_nt: TGTGCCAGCAGTTACACAGGGGGAAGATTTGAGACCCAGTACTTC; cdr3_aa: CASSYTGGRFETQYF
clone_size: .; d_call: .; j_call: TRBJ2-1; v_call: TRBV7-8; cdr3_nt: TGTGCCAGCAGCCCCGACGCGGATGAGCAGTTCTTC; cdr3_aa: CASSPDADEQFF
clone_size: .; d_call: .; j_call: TRBJ1-1; v_call: TRBV28; cdr3_nt: TGTGCCACCTCAGGGTTCCATGAAGCTTTCTTT; cdr3_aa: CATSGFHEAFF
clone_size: .; d_call: .; j_call: TRBJ2-7; v_call: TRBV11-2; cdr3_nt: TGTGCCAGCAGCTTAGCTGGGGGGTTCGACGAGCAGTACTTC; cdr3_aa: CASSLAGGFDEQYF
clone_size: few; d_call: TRBD1; j_call: TRBJ2-2; v_call: TRBV10-3; cdr3_nt: TGTGCCACCGGACAGGGAATTAACACCGGGGAGCTGTTTTTT; cdr3_aa: CATGQGINTGELFF
clone_size: .; d_call: .; j_call: TRBJ2-2; v_call: TRBV6-1; cdr3_nt: TGTGCCAGCAGTGAGCGGGTCCTCCCAAACACCGGGGAGCTGTTTTTT; cdr3_aa: CASSERVLPNTGELFF
clone_size: .; d_call: TRBD2; j_call: TRBJ2-1; v_call: TRBV5-1; cdr3_nt: TGCGCCAGCAGCTTTCTAGCGGGGGTATCCTACAATGAGCAGTTCTTC; cdr3_aa: CASSFLAGVSYNEQFF
clone_size: .; d_call: .; j_call: TRBJ2-1; v_call: TRBV7-9; cdr3_nt: TGTGCCAGCAGCCTGACCCAGGGATACAATGAGCAGTTCTTC; cdr3_aa: CASSLTQGYNEQFF
clone_size: .; d_call: .; j_call: TRBJ2-7; v_call: TRBV7-8; cdr3_nt: TGTGCCAGCAGCCAGATACGACAGCCCTACGAGCAGTACTTC; cdr3_aa: CASSQIRQPYEQYF
clone_size: .; d_call: TRBD2; j_call: TRBJ2-7; v_call: TRBV7-2; cdr3_nt: TGTGCCAGCAGCTTAGATAGCGGGGGATTCTACGAGCAGTACTTC; cdr3_aa: CASSLDSGGFYEQYF
clone_size: .; d_call: TRBD2; j_call: TRBJ2-1; v_call: TRBV3-1/TRBV3-2; cdr3_nt: TGTGCCAGCAGCCCGGGACTAGCGGATTACAATGAGCAGTTCTTC; cdr3_aa: CASSPGLADYNEQFF
clone_size: .; d_call: TRBD1; j_call: TRBJ1-2; v_call: TRBV5-5; cdr3_nt: TGTGCCAGCAGCCCGTGGCCACAGGGGGCGTCGAACTATGGCTACACCTTC; cdr3_aa: CASSPWPQGASNYGYTF
clone_size: .; d_call: .; j_call: TRBJ1-5; v_call: TRBV7-2; cdr3_nt: TGTGCCAGCAGCTTACAAAGCAATCAGCCCCAGCATTTT; cdr3_aa: CASSLQSNQPQHF